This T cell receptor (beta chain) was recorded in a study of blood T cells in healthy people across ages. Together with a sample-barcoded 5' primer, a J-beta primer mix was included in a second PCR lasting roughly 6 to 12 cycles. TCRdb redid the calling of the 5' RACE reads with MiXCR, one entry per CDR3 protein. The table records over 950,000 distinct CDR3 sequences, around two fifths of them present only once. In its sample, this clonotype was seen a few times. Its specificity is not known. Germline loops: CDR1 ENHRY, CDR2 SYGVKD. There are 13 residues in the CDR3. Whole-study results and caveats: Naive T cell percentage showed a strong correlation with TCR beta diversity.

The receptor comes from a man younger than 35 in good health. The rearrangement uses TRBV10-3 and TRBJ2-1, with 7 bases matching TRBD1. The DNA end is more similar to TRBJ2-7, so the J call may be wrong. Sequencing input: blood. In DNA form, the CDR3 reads TGTGCCAGTGGGACAGTAGGCTACAATGAGCAGTACTTC. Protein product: CASGTVGYNEQYF.